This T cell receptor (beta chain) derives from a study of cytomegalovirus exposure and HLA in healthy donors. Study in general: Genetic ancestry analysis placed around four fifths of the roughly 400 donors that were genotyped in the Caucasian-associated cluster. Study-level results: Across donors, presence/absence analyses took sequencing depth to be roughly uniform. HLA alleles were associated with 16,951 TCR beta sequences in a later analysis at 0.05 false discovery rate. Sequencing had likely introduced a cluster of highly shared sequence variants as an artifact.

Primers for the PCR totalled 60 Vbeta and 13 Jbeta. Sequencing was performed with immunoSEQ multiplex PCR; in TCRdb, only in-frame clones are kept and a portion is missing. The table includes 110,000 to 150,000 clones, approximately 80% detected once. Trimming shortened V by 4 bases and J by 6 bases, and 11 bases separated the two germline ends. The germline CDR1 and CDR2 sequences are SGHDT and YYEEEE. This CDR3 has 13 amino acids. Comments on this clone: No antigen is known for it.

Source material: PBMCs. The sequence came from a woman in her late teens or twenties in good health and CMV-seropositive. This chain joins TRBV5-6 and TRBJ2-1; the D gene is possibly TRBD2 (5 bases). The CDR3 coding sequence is TGTGCCAGCAGCGTCTTTGCGGGCAATGAGCAGTTCTTC. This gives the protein CASSVFAGNEQFF.